The 28 T cell receptor beta chains below all came from one sample that was sequenced in a study of blood T cells in healthy people across ages. A second PCR of 7 to 11 cycles used a sample-barcoded 5' primer and a J-beta primer mix. TCRdb re-analysed the 5' RACE reads in MiXCR, keeping a single row per CDR3 protein. This sample carries over a million distinct CDR3 sequences, 35% to 45% of them seen once, and the ten largest clones take roughly 3.7%. Material: blood. Receptors originate from a woman in her late teens or twenties in good health.

V gene TRBV2 combines with J gene TRBJ2-5, with 7 bases identical to TRBD1. The CDR3 runs 15 residues. Per the germline V gene, CDR1 is SNHLY and CDR2 is FYNNEI. The ends lost 1 base at V and 5 bases at J; junction bases unmatched: 7. This chain's CDR3 is CASSEVQGGGETQYF. DNA of the CDR3: TGTGCCAGCAGTGAAGTTCAAGGGGGCGGTGAGACCCAGTACTTC.

This clonotype was counted only a few times. V usage is TRBV7-9 and J usage is TRBJ1-6; D gene unclear. Trimming took 5 bases from V and 2 from J, leaving 13 bases between them. This CDR3 has 16 residues. Germline V gives CDR1 SEHNR, CDR2 FQNEAQ (reference sequence). The CDR3 DNA reads as TGTGCCAGCAGCGGCGTAGAAGACACCTATAATTCACCCCTCCACTTT. It translates to CASSGVEDTYNSPLHF.

This chain joins TRBV7-2 and TRBJ2-1; no clear D. The CDR3 runs 15 residues. The germline V gene has CDR1 SGHTA and CDR2 FQGNSA. With 0 bases removed from V and 6 bases from J, the gap between germline ends came to 12 bases. In DNA form, the CDR3 reads TGTGCCAGCAGCTTAGCACATTTAGGCCTCAATGAGCAGTTCTTC. It translates to CASSLAHLGLNEQFF. The whole variable domain, filled in from reference TRBV7-2 and TRBJ2-1, reads GAGVSQSPSNKVTEKGKDVELRCDPISGHTALYWYRQSLGQGLEFLIYFQGNSAPDKSGLPSDRFSAERTGGSVSTLTIQRTQQEDSAVYLCASSLAHLGLNEQFFGPGTRLTVL.

The chain employs TRBV29-1 and TRBJ2-7; D gene uncertain. Looked up from germline, CDR1 is SQVTM and CDR2 is ANQGSEA. V was trimmed by 8 bases and J by 7 bases, leaving 21 bases between them. CDR3 length: 13 amino acids. The CDR3 here is CSSRARVGNEQYF. CDR3 nucleotide sequence: TGCAGCTCCCGAGCGAGAGTTGGGAATGAGCAGTACTTC.

The chain couples TRBV6-5 to TRBJ2-7, with TRBD2 matching 11 bases. The germline CDR1 and CDR2 sequences are MNHEY and SVGAGI. V shed 5 bases, J shed 0 bases, and the junction held 3 bases outside the gene matches. The CDR3 is 15 residues long. CDR3 region: CASSLSGGASYEQYF. In DNA form, the CDR3 reads TGTGCCAGCAGTCTTAGCGGGGGGGCCTCCTACGAGCAGTACTTC.

This chain connects TRBV4-3 to TRBJ2-3, with no clear D. The CDR3 length is 15 residues. V dropped 4 bases and J dropped 4 bases, with 15 bases sitting between them. Germline V CDR1 and CDR2: LGHNA, YSLEER. The CDR3 coding sequence is TGCGCCAGCAGCCTTAGGGCCGATAGTTCAGATACGCAGTATTTT. Translation gives CASSLRADSSDTQYF.

This clonotype has more than one count but fewer than ten. The chain joins TRBV28 to TRBJ1-1; tentative D call: TRBD1 (5 bases). Germline CDR1 and CDR2: MDHEN and SYDVKM. The CDR3 contains 16 residues. The germline V and J ends were trimmed by 5 bases and 0 bases, with 16 bases remaining between them. CDR3 in DNA: TGTGCCAGCAGTCTTCCGAGAGACAGTCTGAACACTGAAGCTTTCTTT. It codes for CASSLPRDSLNTEAFF.

This clonotype was observed once. The missing conserved phenylalanine or tryptophan at the end of this CDR3 makes a read error likely. V usage is TRBV29-1 and J usage is TRBJ2-3; possibly TRBD2 for D (5 bases). The V and J ends lost 3 bases and 0 bases respectively, with 19 bases between them. The CDR3 sequence is 17 residues long. Looked up from germline, CDR1 is SQVTM and CDR2 is ANQGSEA. For the CDR3, the DNA is TGCAGCGTTGAGAGGGTGCGACCTGACACTAGCACAGATACGCAGTATGTT. Its protein product is CSVERVRPDTSTDTQYV.

This chain uses TRBV7-2 with TRBJ2-1; TRBD2 might be the D (6 bases). The CDR3 runs 14 residues. With 1 base removed from V and 6 bases from J, the gap between germline ends came to 10 bases. CDR1 is SGHTA, CDR2 FQGNSA, per germline. In DNA form, the CDR3 reads TGTGCCAGCAGCTTAGTAGGAGGGATCAATGAGCAGTTCTTC. It is translated as CASSLVGGINEQFF.

The gene calls are TRBV2 and TRBJ2-1; TRBD1 aligns across 8 bases. V was clipped by 1 base and J by 7 bases; unmatched bases: 6. CDR3 length: 15 residues. Germline V CDR1 and CDR2: SNHLY, FYNNEI. DNA of the CDR3: TGTGCCAGCAGTGAAGGTCGGACAGGGATGAATGAGCAGTTCTTC. Its protein is CASSEGRTGMNEQFF.

The chain couples TRBV20-1 to TRBJ2-2; no firm D call. V dropped 3 bases and J dropped 1 base, with 12 bases sitting between them. The germline V gene has CDR1 DFQATT and CDR2 SNEGSKA (reference sequence). The CDR3 is 15 residues long. As DNA, the CDR3 is TGCAGTGCTAGCGCATGGAGAGAGAACACCGGGGAGCTGTTTTTT. It codes for CSASAWRENTGELFF.

In this sample, this clonotype turned up a few times. The V call is TRBV13, the J call TRBJ2-7; TRBD1 might be the D (6 bases). The germline gives CDR1 PRHDT, CDR2 FYEKMQ (reference sequence). The V and J ends lost 7 bases and 3 bases respectively, with 10 bases between them. The CDR3 extends over 12 amino acids. This CDR3 reads CASTGDGYEQYF. The CDR3 DNA is TGTGCCAGCACAGGGGATGGCTACGAGCAGTACTTC.

This clonotype was counted ten times or more. This chain joins TRBV29-1 and TRBJ2-1; D remains ambiguous. V was pared by 6 bases and J by 3 bases, with 15 bases between. The germline gives CDR1 SQVTM, CDR2 ANQGSEA. The CDR3 contains 14 residues. The CDR3 DNA is TGCAGCGTGGAGAGTGGGTCGAACTACAATGAGCAGTTCTTC. Its protein product is CSVESGSNYNEQFF.

The table lists this clonotype with a few counts. V gene TRBV6-2 or TRBV6-3 combines with J gene TRBJ2-1, with D possibly matching TRBD1 (6 bases). This CDR3 is built from 13 residues. V gave up 2 bases and J gave up 6 bases, with 8 bases separating them. Germline V gene sequence: CDR1 MNHEY, CDR2 SVGEGT. The CDR3 reads CASSYHRVNEQFF. In DNA, the CDR3 is TGTGCCAGCAGTTACCACAGGGTCAATGAGCAGTTCTTC.

This clonotype came up many times. The V call is TRBV4-3, the J call TRBJ1-4; the D gene is possibly TRBD1 (6 bases). CDR1 is LGHNA and CDR2 is YSLEER in the germline V gene. This CDR3 comprises 16 residues. V shed 1 base and J shed 7 bases, with 16 bases lying between them. CDR3 protein: CASSQGDRSGSEKLFF. The CDR3 DNA reads as TGCGCCAGCAGCCAAGGAGACAGGTCCGGCTCTGAAAAACTGTTTTTT.

Only a few counts were recorded for this clonotype. The chain recombines TRBV5-1 with TRBJ2-5; D may be TRBD2 (6 bases). Per germline, CDR1 SGHRS and CDR2 YFSETQ. This CDR3 is built from 14 residues. Trimming cost V 2 bases and J 1 base, with 9 bases left between them. CDR3 nucleotide sequence: TGCGCCAGCAGCTTTGGCGGGATCCAAGAGACCCAGTACTTC. Protein sequence: CASSFGGIQETQYF.

This clonotype occurred a few times. CDR3 protein: CSAKSPFGADTQYF. CDR3 DNA sequence: TGCAGTGCTAAATCTCCTTTTGGGGCAGATACGCAGTATTTT. The chain uses TRBV20-1 and TRBJ2-3; D unclear. Trimming shortened V by 4 bases and J by 4 bases, and 15 bases separated the two germline ends. This CDR3 is built from 14 residues. The germline CDR1 and CDR2 sequences are DFQATT and SNEGSKA (reference sequence).

This clonotype was seen many times. The V and J genes are TRBV2 and TRBJ2-5; D is ambiguous. The CDR3 covers 13 residues. Germline CDR1 and CDR2: SNHLY and FYNNEI. Trimming pared 9 bases from V and 3 bases from J, leaving 14 bases between. The CDR3 DNA follows: TGTGCCAGAAGGGAACTCTACAAAGAGACCCAGTACTTC. This gives the protein CARRELYKETQYF.

This clonotype was counted at least ten times. V and J are TRBV11-2 and TRBJ2-3; D is undetermined. CDR1 and CDR2 from the germline V gene are SGHAT and FQNNGV. The CDR3 contains 14 residues. The V and J ends lost 0 bases and 2 bases respectively, with 6 bases between them. CDR3 bases: TGTGCCAGCAGCTTAGACACTACCACAGATACGCAGTATTTT. Its translation is CASSLDTTTDTQYF.

This chain joins TRBV15 and TRBJ2-7; no firm D call. Germline V gene sequence: CDR1 LNHNV, CDR2 YYDKDF (reference sequence). This CDR3 has 15 amino acids. Trimming removed 0 bases at V and 0 bases at J, with 9 bases between. The chain's CDR3 is CATSRDRWSSYEQYF. The CDR3 nucleotides are TGTGCCACCAGCAGAGATCGGTGGAGCTCCTACGAGCAGTACTTC.

The CDR3 DNA sequence: TGTGCCAGCAGCATAAACTCGACAGATACGCAGTATTTT. Residues: CASSINSTDTQYF. The chain has TRBV21-1 and TRBJ2-3. TRBV21-1 has pseudogene status. There are 13 residues in the CDR3.

This clonotype came up a few times. This chain connects TRBV20-1 to TRBJ2-3, with a weak D call TRBD1 (5 bases). CDR1 is DFQATT and CDR2 is SNEGSKA in the germline V gene (reference sequence). This CDR3 has 13 amino acids. The ends were cut back, 1 base at V and 10 bases at J, with 15 bases in the middle. The CDR3 coding sequence is TGCAGTGCTAGAGCGGTACAGGAAAACTCGCAGTATTTT. Translating gives CSARAVQENSQYF.

CDR3 amino acids: CASKTQGSTDTQYF. The CDR3 nucleotides are TGTGCCAGCAAGACACAAGGCAGCACAGATACGCAGTATTTT. This chain links TRBV6-1 with TRBJ2-3; no clear D gene. Germline V gene lookup returns CDR1 MNHNS and CDR2 SASEGT. V lost 7 bases, J lost 0 bases, and 11 bases lay in between. This CDR3 region has 14 residues.

As to this clonotype: Relative to the germline gene, one junction end is altered; a read error may explain this. The genes are TRBV27 and TRBJ2-1; tentative D call: TRBD2 (5 bases). CDR1 is MNHEY and CDR2 is SMNVEV in the germline V gene (reference sequence). The CDR3 is 13 residues long. The CDR3 region is CAGTGNSHNEQFF. Written as DNA, the CDR3 is TGTGCCGGCACCGGGAACTCCCACAATGAGCAGTTCTTC.

At least ten counts were recorded for this clonotype. The chain links TRBV11-2 to TRBJ2-7; D not resolved. The V gene's germline CDR1 is SGHAT and CDR2 FQNNGV. The CDR3 length is 14 residues. The V end lost 1 base, the J end lost 3 bases, and 10 bases lay between the germline ends. The CDR3 DNA reads as TGTGCCAGCAGCTTAGCCCGGCTTAGCTACGAGCAGTACTTC. This encodes CASSLARLSYEQYF.

The chain recombines TRBV5-1 with TRBJ2-5; weak D call: TRBD1 (6 bases). Germline V gene lookup returns CDR1 SGHRS and CDR2 YFSETQ. This CDR3 region has 14 residues. V shed 6 bases and J shed 5 bases, with 17 bases lying between them. The CDR3 DNA reads as TGCGCCAGCAATACACAGGGAAAAGTGGAGACCCAGTACTTC. It encodes CASNTQGKVETQYF.

In its sample, this clonotype was seen a few times. The CDR3 coding sequence is TGTGCCAGCAGTTACTGGGGGGAAGCTAACTATGGCTACACCTTC. Its translation: CASSYWGEANYGYTF. The chain combines TRBV6-5 with TRBJ1-2; weak D call: TRBD1 (5 bases). The V gene lost 1 base and the J gene lost 0 bases, with 9 bases spanning the gap. Germline CDR1 and CDR2: MNHEY and SVGAGI. CDR3 length: 15 amino acids.

The CDR3 nucleotides are TGTGCCAGCAGTTACACCCCGGGGAACACCGGGGAGCTGTTTTTT. Its protein is CASSYTPGNTGELFF. V and J are TRBV6-6 and TRBJ2-2; no reliable D call. The V end lost 2 bases, the J end lost 1 base, and 8 bases lay between the germline ends. CDR1 is MNHNY, CDR2 SVGAGI, per germline (reference sequence). This CDR3 contains 15 residues.